A single sample gave rise to the 32 T cell receptor beta chains below, sequenced in a study of metastatic and nonmetastatic thyroid tumors. TCRdb redid the clone calls on the PCR reads using MiXCR. The data show over 55,000 clones, less than 30% seen once. Each patient came to thyroid surgery without any prior treatment (of any kind). Sequenced: blood. The receptors derive from a female donor with papillary thyroid cancer or a benign thyroid nodule (not recorded which). Some clones in this sample may be carry-over from other donors' samples.

At least ten counts were recorded for this clone. The chain recombines TRBV18 with TRBJ1-2, with D possibly TRBD1 on 5 matching bases. V dropped 2 bases and J dropped 4 bases, with 5 bases sitting between them. This CDR3 region has 12 residues. Looked up from germline, CDR1 is KGHSH and CDR2 is LQKENI. The CDR3 region is CASSPGTYGYTF. In DNA form, the CDR3 reads TGTGCCAGCTCACCAGGGACCTATGGCTACACCTTC.

The chain uses TRBV30 and TRBJ1-4; D unclear. The CDR3 has 13 residues. With 6 bases removed from V and 6 bases from J, the gap between germline ends came to 14 bases. Germline V CDR1 and CDR2: GTSNPN, SVGIG (reference sequence). The CDR3 region has the DNA TGTGCCTGTACATGGGGTGATGATGAAAAACTGTTTTTT. It yields the protein CACTWGDDEKLFF.

The CDR3 coding sequence is TGCGCCAGCAGCATCGGGACAGGGTTCAATCAGCCCCAGCATTTT. This encodes CASSIGTGFNQPQHF. V gene TRBV4-3 combines with J gene TRBJ1-5; 9 nucleotides match TRBD1. This CDR3 contains 15 residues. Germline CDR1 reads LGHNA; CDR2 reads YSLEER. J lost 3 bases, V lost 5 bases, and 5 bases had no gene match.

The V call is TRBV6-2 or TRBV6-3, the J call TRBJ1-3, with no clear D. The length of the CDR3 is 17 residues. Germline-derived CDR1 and CDR2 are MNHEY and SVGEGT. V shed 0 bases and J shed 1 base, with 13 bases lying between them. The CDR3 region has the DNA TGTGCCAGCAGTTACTCGAACTCGGCAGGATCTGGAAACACCATATATTTT. Translation: CASSYSNSAGSGNTIYF.

The V gene is TRBV20-1, the J gene TRBJ2-2; D gene unclear. V lost 3 bases to trimming and J lost 8 bases, with 10 bases between them. Looked up from germline, CDR1 is DFQATT and CDR2 is SNEGSKA (reference sequence). The CDR3 loop spans 12 amino acids. CDR3 in DNA: TGCAGTGCTAGTCTTTCTGTAGGGGAGCTGTTTTTT. Its protein is CSASLSVGELFF.

CDR3 sequence reads: CATRDRDDYGYTF. The CDR3 DNA sequence: TGTGCCACCCGGGACAGGGATGACTATGGCTACACCTTC. The V gene is TRBV2, the J gene TRBJ1-2; the match to TRBD1 covers 9 bases. The germline V gene has CDR1 SNHLY and CDR2 FYNNEI. The CDR3 has 13 residues. Trimming took 10 bases from V and 3 from J; bases not matched to a gene: 6.

This clone has just a few counts. The rearrangement uses TRBV6-1 and TRBJ2-7; D is unresolved. Trimming stripped 9 bases from V and 1 base from J, with 4 bases between. CDR3 size: 10 residues. Germline V gives CDR1 MNHNS, CDR2 SASEGT. The CDR3 here is CASNSYEQYF. CDR3 sequence (DNA): TGTGCCAGTAATTCCTACGAGCAGTACTTC.

This clone was observed many times. This chain connects TRBV6-2 or TRBV6-3 to TRBJ2-7, with 14 positions matching TRBD2. The trim removed 5 bases at V and 6 bases at J, leaving 9 bases unmatched. This CDR3 spans 16 amino acids. Germline V gives CDR1 MNHEY, CDR2 SVGEGT. The CDR3 coding sequence is TGTGCCAGCAGTGTGGGACTAGCGGGGGCCCTTGTCGAGCAGTACTTC. Translated: CASSVGLAGALVEQYF.

This chain joins TRBV28 and TRBJ2-7; D is possibly TRBD1 (6 bases). Germline lookup yields CDR1 MDHEN and CDR2 SYDVKM. Between the trimmed V and J ends, which lost 6 bases and 1 base, there was a span of 7 bases. The CDR3 has 12 amino acids. CDR3 in amino acids: CASRRGSYEQYF. For the CDR3, the DNA is TGTGCCAGCAGAAGGGGGTCCTACGAGCAGTACTTC.

This clone has only a few counts. The V gene is TRBV27, the J gene TRBJ1-2; possible D gene TRBD1, 5 bases. Trimming cost V 5 bases and J 2 bases, with 18 bases left between them. CDR3 size: 16 residues. In germline, CDR1 is MNHEY, CDR2 SMNVEV (reference sequence). This CDR3 reads CASSPLLDTLNYGYTF. The CDR3, as DNA: TGTGCCAGCAGTCCCCTACTGGACACGCTCAACTATGGCTACACCTTC.

The rearrangement links TRBV28 to TRBJ2-7; tentative D call: TRBD2 (6 bases). Per the germline V gene, CDR1 is MDHEN and CDR2 is SYDVKM. V lost 6 bases and J lost 6, with 9 bases in between. CDR3 length: 11 residues. The CDR3: CASSPGGEQYF. CDR3 DNA sequence: TGTGCCAGCAGCCCCGGGGGCGAGCAGTACTTC.

The chain recombines TRBV20-1 with TRBJ1-5, with unresolved D. This CDR3 spans 15 amino acids. Germline loops: CDR1 DFQATT, CDR2 SNEGSKA (reference sequence). V lost 6 bases to trimming and J lost 5 bases, with 20 bases between them. This CDR3 is CSATEGGQLYQPQHF. The DNA of the CDR3 is TGCAGTGCCACCGAAGGCGGGCAGCTTTATCAGCCCCAGCATTTT.

This clone was seen a handful of times. V and J are TRBV10-2 and TRBJ2-1; TRBD1 matches 7 bases. CDR1 and CDR2 (germline): WSHSY, SAAADI. The CDR3 is 13 residues long. The V segment lost 5 bases and the J segment 10 bases; nucleotides outside the gene matches: 8. The CDR3 loop is CASSSGTAREQFF. CDR3 nucleotides: TGCGCCAGCAGTTCCGGGACAGCGAGAGAGCAGTTCTTC.

This clone has just a few counts. The gene calls are TRBV30 and TRBJ1-2; a possible D gene is TRBD1 (5 bases). CDR3 length: 12 residues. V gave up 0 bases and J gave up 8 bases, with 10 bases separating them. The germline V gene encodes CDR1 GTSNPN and CDR2 SVGIG (reference sequence). The CDR3 spells CAWSVGGDGYTF. For the CDR3, the DNA is TGTGCCTGGAGTGTCGGGGGGGACGGCTACACCTTC.

In its sample, this clone was seen many times. CDR3 sequence: CASKASPNTGELFF. CDR3 nucleotide sequence: TGTGCCAGCAAGGCTAGCCCGAACACCGGGGAGCTGTTTTTT. The V and J genes are TRBV27 and TRBJ2-2; maybe TRBD2 (5 bases). Germline values: CDR1 MNHEY, CDR2 SMNVEV (reference sequence). The ends were cut back, 7 bases at V and 0 bases at J, with 9 bases in the middle. The length of the CDR3 is 14 residues.

This clone appeared a few times. V is TRBV12-3 or TRBV12-4 and J is TRBJ1-1, with TRBD1 matching 8 bases. V was pared by 3 bases and J by 10 bases, with 7 bases of the junction left unmatched. The CDR3 extends over 13 amino acids. CDR3 residues: CASSFGTQGAAFF. DNA of the CDR3: TGTGCCAGCAGTTTTGGGACCCAGGGGGCAGCTTTCTTT.

This clone is deemed medium-sized. The rearrangement uses TRBV6-2 or TRBV6-3 and TRBJ2-7, with 9 bases lining up with TRBD1. Per the germline V gene, CDR1 is MNHEY and CDR2 is SVGEGT. The V gene end was trimmed by 4 bases and the J gene end by 3 bases; junction bases not matched to a gene: 7. This CDR3 has 15 residues. CDR3: CASSFSTGGIYEQYF. The CDR3 bases are TGTGCCAGCAGTTTCTCGACAGGGGGGATCTACGAGCAGTACTTC.

The chain uses TRBV5-1 and TRBJ2-3, with TRBD2 identical over 9 bases. The CDR3 length is 16 residues. Germline V CDR1 and CDR2: SGHRS, YFSETQ. J lost 3 bases, V lost 0 bases, and 5 bases had no gene match. DNA for the CDR3: TGCGCCAGCAGCTTGGGTAGCGGGAGTGTAACAGATACGCAGTATTTT. The encoded protein is CASSLGSGSVTDTQYF.

In its sample, this clone was seen once. The V and J genes are TRBV9 and TRBJ2-1; 15 nucleotides line up with TRBD2. The ends lost 0 bases at V and 2 bases at J; junction bases unmatched: 6. CDR3 length: 19 amino acids. Germline CDR1 SGDLS, CDR2 YYNGEE. For the CDR3, the DNA is TGTGCCAGCAGCGTAGAGGGACTAGCGGGAGGAGAACCCTACAATGAGCAGTTCTTC. Protein product: CASSVEGLAGGEPYNEQFF.

There are a few counts of this clone. The rearrangement uses TRBV6-4 and TRBJ1-3, with D uncertain. Trimming removed 5 bases from V and 1 base from J, with 9 bases in between. CDR3 length: 14 amino acids. The germline gives CDR1 MRHNA, CDR2 SNTAGT. The CDR3 bases are TGTGCCAGCAGTCAGGTATTGTCTGGAAACACCATATATTTT. The encoded protein is CASSQVLSGNTIYF.

The gene calls are TRBV11-1 and TRBJ2-7; D is ambiguous. This CDR3 is 15 amino acids long. V was clipped by 2 bases and J by 1 base, with 12 bases between them. Looked up from germline, CDR1 is SGHAT and CDR2 is FQDESV (reference sequence). The CDR3 sequence: CASSLSGVLSYEQYF. The CDR3, as DNA: TGTGCCAGCAGCTTATCGGGTGTGTTATCCTACGAGCAGTACTTC.

This clone is classed as medium-sized. V usage is TRBV6-4 and J usage is TRBJ2-3; 11 nucleotides match TRBD1. Germline V gene lookup returns CDR1 MRHNA and CDR2 SNTAGT. The ends lost 3 bases at V and 3 bases at J; junction bases unmatched: 2. This CDR3 spans 15 amino acids. The CDR3 DNA is TGTGCCAGCAGTGAAGGGACAGGGGGAACAGATACGCAGTATTTT. Its protein product is CASSEGTGGTDTQYF.

This clone counts as medium-sized. The chain recombines TRBV2 with TRBJ1-2; D gene unclear. Germline CDR1 is SNHLY and CDR2 is FYNNEI. This CDR3 is built from 13 residues. Trimming left V 3 bases short and J 8 bases short, with 13 bases between. The CDR3 DNA reads as TGTGCCAGCAGTGAGACGGTCTATGGCGGCTACACCTTC. Translation gives CASSETVYGGYTF.

This clone was observed many times. This rearrangement joins TRBV20-1 to TRBJ2-7; D might be TRBD1 or TRBD2, each matching 5 bases. Germline CDR1 reads DFQATT; CDR2 reads SNEGSKA (reference sequence). The germline V and J ends were trimmed by 0 bases and 0 bases, with 12 bases remaining between them. The CDR3 extends over 15 amino acids. The CDR3 loop is CSARDGTESSYEQYF. In DNA form, the CDR3 reads TGCAGTGCTAGAGATGGGACGGAGAGCTCCTACGAGCAGTACTTC.

V and J are TRBV4-3 and TRBJ2-3; 7 bases align to TRBD2. CDR3 length: 15 amino acids. V gave up 3 bases and J gave up 2 bases; unmatched junction bases: 5. CDR1 and CDR2 (germline): LGHNA, YSLEER. The CDR3 DNA follows: TGCGCCAGCAGCCACGTGACTAGCTACACAGATACGCAGTATTTT. It specifies CASSHVTSYTDTQYF.

CDR3 sequence reads: CASRNREDYGYTF. CDR3 nucleotides: TGTGCCAGTAGGAACAGGGAGGACTATGGCTACACCTTC. V gene TRBV19 combines with J gene TRBJ1-2; D is perhaps TRBD1 (6 bases). From germline, CDR1 is LNHDA and CDR2 SQIVND (reference sequence). V gave up 6 bases and J gave up 3 bases, with 11 bases separating them. The CDR3 consists of 13 residues.

This clone occurred a few times. The J gene is TRBJ1-1, the V gene TRBV12-5; TRBD1 is a possible D gene (5 bases). This CDR3 is 14 amino acids long. Trimming pared 7 bases from V and 8 bases from J, leaving 20 bases between. Germline V gene lookup returns CDR1 LGHNT and CDR2 FRNRAP. CDR3 amino acids: CASVQSGTRAEAFF. CDR3 coding DNA: TGTGCTAGTGTCCAAAGTGGGACCAGGGCAGAAGCTTTCTTT.

The genes are TRBV5-4 and TRBJ2-2; no firm D call. The CDR3 contains 15 residues. The germline V gene encodes CDR1 SGHNT and CDR2 YYREEE (reference sequence). V was cut by 3 bases and J by 2 bases, with 11 bases left in between. The CDR3 bases are TGTGCCAGCAGCTGGCAGCGCGGAAACACCGGGGAGCTGTTTTTT. It is translated as CASSWQRGNTGELFF.

This clone was counted many times. The chain couples TRBV30 to TRBJ1-6, with 7 positions matching TRBD1. The CDR3 has 16 residues. Unmatched junction bases numbered 11, after V lost 1 base and J lost 8 bases. Germline V CDR1 and CDR2: GTSNPN, SVGIG (reference sequence). Here the CDR3 DNA reads TGTGCCTGGAGTGCGGGACAGAAAATTCGGGATTCACCCCTCCACTTT. It translates to CAWSAGQKIRDSPLHF.

The chain carries TRBV19 and TRBJ1-1, with 8 bases matching TRBD1. The CDR3 contains 13 residues. V shed 3 bases and J 5 bases; nucleotides not matched to a gene: 2. Per germline, CDR1 LNHDA and CDR2 SQIVND (reference sequence). CDR3 DNA sequence: TGTGCCAGTAGTATGACAGGGGTGACTGAAGCTTTCTTT. It codes for CASSMTGVTEAFF. Full variable domain (remainder filled in from reference TRBV19 and TRBJ1-1): DGGITQSPKYLFRKEGQNVTLSCEQNLNHDAMYWYRQDPGQGLRLIYYSQIVNDFQKGDIAEGYSVSREKKESFPLTVTSAQKNPTAFYLCASSMTGVTEAFFGQGTRLTVV.

This clone is categorized as medium-sized. This chain uses TRBV6-1 with TRBJ2-5; tentatively, D is TRBD2 (6 bases). CDR3 length: 14 residues. Trimming cost V 8 bases and J 2 bases, with 15 bases left between them. Germline V gene lookup returns CDR1 MNHNS and CDR2 SASEGT. The CDR3: CASSRLARQETQYF. CDR3 DNA: TGTGCCAGCTCTCGGCTAGCGAGACAAGAGACCCAGTACTTC.

Only a few counts were recorded for this clone. This chain's CDR3 is CASSRSWVDNEQFF. The CDR3 DNA reads as TGCGCCAGCAGTCGATCATGGGTTGACAATGAGCAGTTCTTC. The rearrangement uses TRBV5-1 and TRBJ2-1, with D uncertain. Trimming took 5 bases from V and 5 from J, leaving 14 bases between them. The CDR3 is made up of 14 amino acids. CDR1 is SGHRS and CDR2 is YFSETQ in the germline V gene.